The 32 T cell receptor beta chains given below trace back to one sample, sequenced in a study of cytomegalovirus exposure and HLA in healthy donors. Vbeta (60) and Jbeta (13) primers were used in the PCR. Assay used: immunoSEQ multiplex PCR; TCRdb lists only in-frame clones, some missing. The sample has 180,000 or so clones; around 70% are singletons. The specimen was PBMCs. The receptors here all came from a male donor in good health and CMV-seronegative.

The V call is TRBV2, the J call TRBJ1-1; TRBD1 is a possible D gene (5 bases). The germline V and J ends were trimmed by 5 bases and 6 bases, with 19 bases remaining between them. Germline V lookup: CDR1 SNHLY, CDR2 FYNNEI. The CDR3 is 15 amino acids. The CDR3 sequence: CASSIQGPRFSEAFF. The CDR3 DNA reads TGTGCCAGCAGTATTCAGGGTCCCCGCTTCTCTGAAGCTTTCTTT.

The chain's CDR3 is CASSFDSGSNEQFF. The DNA of the CDR3 is TGCGCCAGCAGCTTCGATAGCGGGAGCAATGAGCAGTTCTTC. The chain is built from TRBV5-1 and TRBJ2-1; 9 bases match TRBD2. V gave up 2 bases and J gave up 6 bases; unmatched junction bases: 3. The CDR3 is made up of 14 amino acids. From germline, CDR1 is SGHRS and CDR2 YFSETQ.

This clone was picked up one time. The V call is TRBV18, the J call TRBJ1-5, with TRBD1 matching 8 bases. Trimming took 3 bases from V and 5 from J; bases not matched to a gene: 6. Germline V gene data show CDR1 as KGHSH and CDR2 as LQKENI. The CDR3 consists of 15 residues. The CDR3 is CASSPGQGLDQPQHF. The CDR3 nucleotides are TGTGCCAGCTCACCTGGACAGGGTTTGGATCAGCCCCAGCATTTT. The full variable domain, in which reference TRBV18 and TRBJ1-5 provide the parts outside the CDR3, is NAGVMQNPRHLVRRRGQEARLRCSPMKGHSHVYWYRQLPEEGLKFMVYLQKENIIDESGMPKERFSAEFPKEGPSILRIQQVVRGDSAAYFCASSPGQGLDQPQHFGDGTRLSIL.

A few counts support this clone. The chain recombines TRBV30 with TRBJ2-6; maybe TRBD1 (5 bases). The CDR3 consists of 17 residues. The V end was cut by 0 bases, the J end by 0 bases, with 12 bases between. Per germline, CDR1 GTSNPN and CDR2 SVGIG (reference sequence). CDR3 residues: CAWSVAGPYSGANVLTF. The CDR3 DNA reads as TGTGCCTGGAGTGTGGCAGGGCCCTACTCTGGGGCCAACGTCCTGACTTTC.

This chain links TRBV6-5 with TRBJ1-1, with D possibly matching TRBD1 (5 bases). Trimming stripped 6 bases from V and 8 bases from J, with 13 bases between. The CDR3 consists of 12 residues. Germline lookup yields CDR1 MNHEY and CDR2 SVGAGI. The CDR3 DNA reads as TGTGCCAGCAGGAATCTCGGGGGGGAAGCTTTCTTT. Amino acids: CASRNLGGEAFF.

This clone was seen a few times. The rearrangement links TRBV5-1 to TRBJ2-1; TRBD2 matches 12 bases. CDR3 length equals 16 residues. V shed 1 base and J 4 bases; nucleotides not matched to a gene: 3. The germline V gene encodes CDR1 SGHRS and CDR2 YFSETQ. The CDR3 nucleotides read TGCGCCAGCAGCTTGCTAGCGGGGGGGTTATACAATGAGCAGTTCTTC. Translating it yields CASSLLAGGLYNEQFF.

The genes are TRBV2 and TRBJ2-3, with D unclear. V dropped 3 bases and J dropped 0 bases, with 10 bases sitting between them. The CDR3 runs to 15 residues. Germline V gives CDR1 SNHLY, CDR2 FYNNEI. The CDR3 is CASSEGQISTDTQYF. The CDR3 bases are TGTGCCAGCAGTGAGGGCCAAATTAGCACAGATACGCAGTATTTT. The complete variable domain, with remaining parts taken from reference TRBV2 and TRBJ2-3, reads EPEVTQTPSHQVTQMGQEVILRCVPISNHLYFYWYRQILGQKVEFLVSFYNNEISEKSEIFDDQFSVERPDGSNFTLKIRSTKLEDSAMYFCASSEGQISTDTQYFGPGTRLTVL.

Only a few counts were recorded for this clone. DNA for the CDR3: TGTGCCAGCAGTTTAAGCTTAGCGGTTCAGCCCCAGCATTTT. It is translated as CASSLSLAVQPQHF. This chain connects TRBV27 to TRBJ1-5; D not resolved. In germline, CDR1 is MNHEY, CDR2 SMNVEV (reference sequence). The CDR3 is 14 residues long. Trimming removed 2 bases from V and 6 bases from J, with 11 bases in between.

In DNA form, the CDR3 reads TGTGCCAGCAGCCTCTCTGGGGCCAACGTCCTGACTTTC. Its translation: CASSLSGANVLTF. V gene TRBV27 combines with J gene TRBJ2-6; the D is unclear. The CDR3 totals 13 residues. CDR1 MNHEY and CDR2 SMNVEV come from the germline V gene (reference sequence). With 6 bases removed from V and 0 bases from J, the gap between germline ends came to 3 bases.

The V and J genes are TRBV30 and TRBJ2-7; the D is unclear. With 2 bases removed from V and 3 bases from J, the gap between germline ends came to 14 bases. This CDR3 contains 14 residues. CDR1 is GTSNPN and CDR2 is SVGIG in the germline V gene (reference sequence). DNA for the CDR3: TGTGCCTGGAGTCCCCTACATGGGCACTACGAGCAGTACTTC. Translation: CAWSPLHGHYEQYF.

This clone was recorded a few times. The chain uses TRBV4-1 and TRBJ1-2; TRBD1 aligns across 7 bases. Trimming took 4 bases from V and 8 from J; bases not matched to a gene: 7. The CDR3 loop spans 13 amino acids. Germline V gene data show CDR1 as MGHRA and CDR2 as YSYEKL. CDR3 residues: CASSLGTEGGYTF. The CDR3 nucleotides are TGCGCCAGCAGCCTGGGGACAGAGGGGGGCTACACCTTC.

The rearrangement uses TRBV11-2 and TRBJ2-5; D remains ambiguous. Germline lookup yields CDR1 SGHAT and CDR2 FQNNGV. This CDR3 is 12 amino acids long. With 7 bases removed from V and 0 bases from J, the gap between germline ends came to 6 bases. This CDR3 is CASTRYQETQYF. CDR3 nucleotide sequence: TGTGCCAGCACCAGGTACCAAGAGACCCAGTACTTC.

This clone was found once. The chain links TRBV28 to TRBJ2-1; D is possibly TRBD1 (5 bases). The length of the CDR3 is 13 residues. Germline CDR1 MDHEN, CDR2 SYDVKM. Trimming removed 2 bases at V and 4 bases at J, with 6 bases between. This chain's CDR3 is CASSLNRYNEQFF. CDR3 coding DNA: TGTGCCAGCAGTTTAAACAGGTACAATGAGCAGTTCTTC.

This chain joins TRBV11-2 and TRBJ2-2, with D unclear. Germline lookup yields CDR1 SGHAT and CDR2 FQNNGV. Trimming shortened V by 5 bases and J by 5 bases, and 9 bases separated the two germline ends. This CDR3 has 13 amino acids. Written as DNA, the CDR3 is TGTGCCAGCAGCCCACAACAAACCGGGGAGCTGTTTTTT. Protein product: CASSPQQTGELFF.

The chain employs TRBV6-5 and TRBJ1-2, with a weak D call TRBD1 (5 bases). V was shortened by 2 bases and J by 0 bases, with 10 bases between the two germline ends. CDR3 length: 15 amino acids. In germline, CDR1 is MNHEY, CDR2 SVGAGI. The DNA for the CDR3 is TGTGCCAGCAGTTACGTGGGGGAGGCTAACTATGGCTACACCTTC. This sequence encodes CASSYVGEANYGYTF.

This clone has more than one count but fewer than ten. The gene calls are TRBV13 and TRBJ2-3; D remains unclear. This CDR3 region has 15 residues. CDR1 is PRHDT, CDR2 FYEKMQ, per germline (reference sequence). The ends were cut back, 5 bases at V and 3 bases at J, with 15 bases in the middle. Here the CDR3 reads CASSHLQSPTDTQYF. CDR3 bases: TGTGCCAGCAGCCACCTTCAGTCCCCGACAGATACGCAGTATTTT.

The chain uses TRBV27 and TRBJ2-7; 9 bases align to TRBD2. This CDR3 spans 16 amino acids. The germline V gene has CDR1 MNHEY and CDR2 SMNVEV (reference sequence). With V trimmed by 4 bases and J by 3 bases, 10 bases remained unmatched. DNA of the CDR3: TGTGCCAGCAGTTATAGGAGAGCGGGAGGAAACTACGAGCAGTACTTC. It yields the protein CASSYRRAGGNYEQYF.

The chain is built from TRBV5-1 and TRBJ1-5; maybe TRBD1 (6 bases). CDR3 size: 15 residues. Germline loops: CDR1 SGHRS, CDR2 YFSETQ. V gave up 4 bases and J gave up 0 bases, with 11 bases separating them. CDR3 residues: CASSEGGVSNQPQHF. As DNA, the CDR3 is TGCGCCAGCAGCGAGGGGGGGGTTAGCAATCAGCCCCAGCATTTT. The variable domain in full, with the rest retrieved from reference TRBV5-1 and TRBJ1-5, is KAGVTQTPRYLIKTRGQQVTLSCSPISGHRSVSWYQQTPGQGLQFLFEYFSETQRNKGNFPGRFSGRQFSNSRSEMNVSTLELGDSALYLCASSEGGVSNQPQHFGDGTRLSIL.

V and J are TRBV25-1 and TRBJ2-1; D perhaps matches TRBD1 (5 bases). Germline CDR1 is MGHDK and CDR2 is SYGVNS. Trimming took 4 bases from V and 9 from J, leaving 16 bases between them. The CDR3 is 14 amino acids. Here the CDR3 DNA reads TGTGCCAGCAGTGCTAATCCAGGGTATGGTGAGCAGTTCTTC. Its translation is CASSANPGYGEQFF. Looking up the rest from reference TRBV25-1 and TRBJ2-1 gives the full variable domain: EADIYQTPRYLVIGTGKKITLECSQTMGHDKMYWYQQDPGMELHLIHYSYGVNSTEKGDLSSESTVSRIRTEHFPLTLESARPSHTSQYLCASSANPGYGEQFFGPGTRLTVL.

The V and J genes are TRBV27 and TRBJ1-4; 7 positions match TRBD1. CDR1 MNHEY and CDR2 SMNVEV come from the germline V gene (reference sequence). This CDR3 comprises 15 residues. J lost 8 bases, V lost 7 bases, and 13 bases had no gene match. DNA for the CDR3: TGTGCCAGCAAGGAGGGGGCGCGTACGGGCGAAAAACTGTTTTTT. Its translation: CASKEGARTGEKLFF.

V gene TRBV25-1 combines with J gene TRBJ2-7, with a possible D match to TRBD1 (6 bases). The V and J ends lost 2 bases and 6 bases respectively, with 20 bases between them. Germline CDR1 reads MGHDK; CDR2 reads SYGVNS. This CDR3 has 16 residues. This chain's CDR3 is CASSERPGQSWGEQYF. The CDR3, as DNA: TGTGCCAGCAGTGAACGCCCGGGACAAAGTTGGGGCGAGCAGTACTTC.

The V gene is TRBV30, the J gene TRBJ1-5; D perhaps matches TRBD1 (6 bases). CDR3 size: 14 residues. CDR1 is GTSNPN and CDR2 is SVGIG in the germline V gene (reference sequence). V was trimmed by 4 bases and J by 1 base, leaving 11 bases between them. CDR3 sequence reads: CAWTIGGSNQPQHF. The CDR3 region has the DNA TGTGCCTGGACTATAGGGGGAAGCAATCAGCCCCAGCATTTT.

This chain joins TRBV15 and TRBJ2-3; TRBD2 aligns across 12 bases. The length of the CDR3 is 15 residues. The V segment lost 3 bases and the J segment 5 bases; nucleotides outside the gene matches: 3. The V gene's germline CDR1 is LNHNV and CDR2 YYDKDF (reference sequence). CDR3 amino acids: CATSSLAGGKDTQYF. As DNA, the CDR3 is TGTGCCACCAGCAGTCTAGCGGGAGGGAAAGATACGCAGTATTTT.

The chain combines TRBV6-6 with TRBJ2-3; no reliable D call. CDR1 MNHNY and CDR2 SVGAGI come from the germline V gene (reference sequence). V dropped 2 bases and J dropped 6 bases, with 3 bases sitting between them. CDR3 length: 11 amino acids. CDR3 amino acids: CASSYPDTQYF. CDR3 DNA: TGTGCCAGCAGTTACCCGGATACGCAGTATTTT.

CDR3 in DNA: TGTGCCTCCCAACGGCTAGCGTACTCCTACAATGAGCAGTTCTTC. Protein sequence: CASQRLAYSYNEQFF. The V call is TRBV19, the J call TRBJ2-1; D perhaps matches TRBD2 (6 bases). The germline V gene has CDR1 LNHDA and CDR2 SQIVND (reference sequence). This CDR3 region has 15 residues. The germline V and J ends were trimmed by 11 bases and 0 bases, with 17 bases remaining between them.

The chain recombines TRBV11-2 with TRBJ1-2; 7 bases map to TRBD1. The CDR3 covers 18 residues. The V gene's germline CDR1 is SGHAT and CDR2 FQNNGV. Trimming at V came to 7 bases and at J to 2 bases, leaving 19 bases not matched to a gene. The CDR3, as DNA: TGTGCCAGCACCACCCACCCCCAGATAGCGACAGGGAACTATGGCTACACCTTC. Translated: CASTTHPQIATGNYGYTF.

This chain joins TRBV10-1 and TRBJ1-4; tentatively, D is TRBD1 (5 bases). The CDR3 loop spans 14 amino acids. Germline V lookup: CDR1 WNHNN, CDR2 SYGVQD (reference sequence). Trimming shortened V by 5 bases and J by 4 bases, and 11 bases separated the two germline ends. The CDR3 DNA reads as TGCGCCAGCAGTTCCGGCGACAGTAATGAAAAACTGTTTTTT. This sequence encodes CASSSGDSNEKLFF.

Points on this clone: This sample also contains other DNA sequences that code for the same CDR3. This rearrangement joins TRBV2 to TRBJ2-3; D remains ambiguous. The V gene's germline CDR1 is SNHLY and CDR2 FYNNEI. The CDR3 contains 11 residues. V was pared by 6 bases and J by 2 bases, with 3 bases between. The DNA of the CDR3 is TGTGCCAGCAGCCTCACAGATACGCAGTATTTT. It codes for CASSLTDTQYF.

The chain combines TRBV5-1 with TRBJ1-2; D is unresolved. The V end was cut by 0 bases, the J end by 4 bases, with 16 bases between. The CDR3 has 16 residues. The germline CDR1 and CDR2 sequences are SGHRS and YFSETQ. The CDR3 region has the DNA TGCGCCAGCAGCTTGGGTGGAGAAAGGAGTTTCTATGGCTACACCTTC. Translated, it gives CASSLGGERSFYGYTF.

J is TRBJ1-1 and V is TRBV18; unclear D gene. This CDR3 contains 14 residues. V was shortened by 0 bases and J by 1 base, with 6 bases between the two germline ends. Germline loops: CDR1 KGHSH, CDR2 LQKENI. Written as DNA, the CDR3 is TGTGCCAGCTCACCACCAAGCTCGAACACTGAAGCTTTCTTT. Its protein is CASSPPSSNTEAFF.

The chain is built from TRBV19 and TRBJ2-1; 8 bases map to TRBD1. In germline, CDR1 is LNHDA, CDR2 SQIVND (reference sequence). The CDR3 length is 15 residues. V trimming: 6 bases; J trimming: 2 bases; junction bases outside the gene matches: 6. The CDR3 region has the DNA TGTGCCAGTAGCAAGGGACAGGTCGCCTACAATGAGCAGTTCTTC. The encoded protein is CASSKGQVAYNEQFF.

The chain joins TRBV4-1 to TRBJ1-5; D is perhaps TRBD1 (6 bases). CDR1 is MGHRA, CDR2 YSYEKL, per germline. The CDR3 is 17 amino acids. Deletions cut 0 bases from V and 6 bases from J, with 18 bases between. The CDR3 coding sequence is TGCGCCAGCAGCCAAGATTCCGGGGGGCAGGGAAGTCAGCCCCAGCATTTT. Translated: CASSQDSGGQGSQPQHF.